This T cell receptor (beta chain) was observed in a study of T-cell reconstitution after alpha-beta-depleted transplantation in children. Study-wide results and limits: At around two months after transplant, the alpha-beta T cells were reportedly derived from several hundred expanded clones that came from non-depleted graft cells. T-cell numbers and diversity one year post-transplant derived largely from freshly generated T cells.

For TCRbeta, the library was prepared with unique molecular identifiers. From the PCR reads, TCRdb called clonotypes with MiXCR, one entry per CDR3 protein. The repertoire holds some 300,000 distinct CDR3 sequences, about a tenth seen once, with less than 9% in the top ten. With regard to this clonotype: Its antigen remains unidentified.

V was clipped by 10 bases and J by 3 bases; unmatched bases: 14. Germline V gene data show CDR1 as MNHNS and CDR2 as SASEGT. This CDR3 has 15 amino acids. The chain employs TRBV6-1 and TRBJ2-5, with TRBD1 identical over 7 bases. The input for sequencing was PBMCs, taken before TCRalphabeta/CD19-depleted stem cell transplant. This receptor was identified in a boy less than two years old with acute myeloid leukemia, due to receive a stem cell transplant. CDR3 amino acids: CATLPGQWIEETQYF. CDR3 in DNA: TGTGCCACCCTCCCGGGACAGTGGATTGAAGAGACCCAGTACTTC.